This TCR beta chain stems from a study of blood T cells in healthy people across ages. Study-level findings and limits: Diversity of TCR beta per million T cells declined in a roughly linear way with age.

This clonotype was found a few times. Its antigen remains unidentified. The second PCR ran roughly 6 to 12 cycles with a sample-barcoded 5' primer and J-beta primers. TCRdb re-called the 5' RACE reads with MiXCR, one entry per CDR3 protein. The sample records approximately 820,000 distinct CDR3 sequences, under 45% being singletons. CDR1 and CDR2 from the germline V gene are PRHDT and FYEKMQ (reference sequence). The CDR3 sequence is 12 residues long. V was cut by 5 bases and J by 7 bases, with 12 bases left in between. The sample providers were healthy Caucasian people from Russia, aged about 6 to 90. The total RNA that was extracted per sample amounted to at least 5.5 micrograms.

The gene calls are TRBV13 and TRBJ2-7; D is uncertain. This TCR was recovered from a man aged 60 to 69 in good health. The specimen sequenced was blood. The CDR3 region has the DNA TGTGCCAGCAGCGCCGCTAGTGGGGAGCAGTACTTC. Protein sequence: CASSAASGEQYF.